This is a list of T cell receptor beta chains from one sample in a study of shared clonotypes between healthy human individuals. Here immunoSEQ multiplex PCR was the method, and the copy in TCRdb shows in-frame clones only, minus some. The table lists a few million clones, nearly 97% of them singletons. Sequenced input: naive CD4+ T cells sorted from blood. These TCRs come from a man aged 18 to 29 in good health. Each CDR3 is given with its conserved first and last residue. Fields, in order: CDR3 DNA, CDR3 protein, J gene, D gene, CDR3 length, V gene, clone size. The D gene is left open where the match is weak. The size of a clone is reported for some rows only, either as once, few or many, or as a class for expanded clones.

TGTGCCAGCTCACCAGGACTAGCGGGGGGCAAAGAGACCCAGTACTTC | CASSPGLAGGKETQYF | TRBJ2-5 | TRBD2 | 16 | TRBV18 | -
TGTGCCAGCAGTTACTCAGTCAGTGCCAATCAGCCCCAGCATTTT | CASSYSVSANQPQHF | TRBJ1-5 | - | 15 | TRBV6-6 | -
TGCGCCAGCAGCTTGGGACAGACAACAATGAACACTGAAGCTTTCTTT | CASSLGQTTMNTEAFF | TRBJ1-1 | - | 16 | TRBV5-1 | once
TGTGCCAGCATCCTTAGCGGGGCGAGCTCCTACGAGCAGTACTTC | CASILSGASSYEQYF | TRBJ2-7 | TRBD2 | 15 | TRBV6-1 | -
TGTGCCATCAGTGGATCTGATCCGGGACAAGTCTCTGGAAACACCATATATTTT | CAISGSDPGQVSGNTIYF | TRBJ1-3 | - | 18 | TRBV10-3 | -
TGTGCCAGCAGCTTCCGATACCTAAGCGGGCAAGAGCAGTTCTTC | CASSFRYLSGQEQFF | TRBJ2-1 | - | 15 | TRBV7-9 | -
TGCGCCAGCAGCCAAGATCGGACGGGGCGGACAGATACGCAGTATTTT | CASSQDRTGRTDTQYF | TRBJ2-3 | - | 16 | TRBV4-1 | -
TGTGCCAGCAGCCAAACTAGCGGGAGTATCACCGGGGAGCTGTTTTTT | CASSQTSGSITGELFF | TRBJ2-2 | TRBD2 | 16 | TRBV14 | -
TGTGCCATTTCAGACAGGGGAGGCTCCTACGAGCAGTACTTC | CAISDRGGSYEQYF | TRBJ2-7 | TRBD1 | 14 | TRBV2 | -
TGCGCCAGCAGTGATTCTATCCCGGGGAGGGTTGGCGAGCAGTACTTC | CASSDSIPGRVGEQYF | TRBJ2-7 | TRBD2 | 16 | TRBV10-1 | -
TGTGCCAGCAGCGTACAGGGAGGAGAGCAGTACTTC | CASSVQGGEQYF | TRBJ2-7 | - | 12 | TRBV9 | -
TGTGCCAGCAGCTCAACCCGGGTTGAGCAGTTCTTC | CASSSTRVEQFF | TRBJ2-1 | - | 12 | TRBV7-2 | -
TGCGCCAGCAGCTTGGCCAGGGACAGGGGTAACTATGGCTACACCTTC | CASSLARDRGNYGYTF | TRBJ1-2 | TRBD1 | 16 | TRBV5-1 | -
TGTGCCTGGAGCGTGGGACAGAAAGAGACCCAGTACTTC | CAWSVGQKETQYF | TRBJ2-5 | TRBD1 | 13 | TRBV30 | -
TGTGCCAGCAGTCCGACAGTGGTGGGTAGCGGGAACTACGAGCAGTACTTC | CASSPTVVGSGNYEQYF | TRBJ2-7 | TRBD2 | 17 | TRBV2 | -
TGCGCCAGCAGCCCTGGGACACCTGTTTGGGGCCTCTACGAGCAGTACTTC | CASSPGTPVWGLYEQYF | TRBJ2-7 | - | 17 | TRBV5-1 | -
TGTGCCAGCAGTTTCCTCACTAGTGTCCACGAGCAGTACTTC | CASSFLTSVHEQYF | TRBJ2-7 | - | 14 | TRBV6-5 | -
TGTGCCAGCAGCCTAGCGGGGAGACCCCAATACGAGCAGTACTTC | CASSLAGRPQYEQYF | TRBJ2-7 | TRBD2 | 15 | TRBV27 | -
TGTGCCAGCTGTTCCGACAGACCTCTAGGAAACACCATATATTTT | CASCSDRPLGNTIYF | TRBJ1-3 | - | 15 | TRBV6-6 | -
TGTGCCAGTAGTTCAACCGGGACAGGGGCGAACAGCAATCAGCCCCAGCATTTT | CASSSTGTGANSNQPQHF | TRBJ1-5 | TRBD1 | 18 | TRBV19 | -
TGTGCCAGCTGTCCCACAGGGAGCTCCTACGAGCAGTACTTC | CASCPTGSSYEQYF | TRBJ2-7 | - | 14 | TRBV27 | once
TGTGCCAGCAGTGATATTAGGGGGCGGGAGGAAAAACTGTTTTTT | CASSDIRGREEKLFF | TRBJ1-4 | TRBD1 | 15 | TRBV25-1 | once
TGCGCCAGCAGTGAGGCGACAGGGTCGGGCACAGATACGCAGTATTTT | CASSEATGSGTDTQYF | TRBJ2-3 | TRBD1 | 16 | TRBV10-1 | -
TGTGCCAGCAGCAATCGACAGGGTTCGGGCAATCAGCCCCAGCATTTT | CASSNRQGSGNQPQHF | TRBJ1-5 | - | 16 | TRBV21-1 | once
TGTGCCAGCTCCCCCGGGGACAGACAAGAGACCCAGTACTTC | CASSPGDRQETQYF | TRBJ2-5 | TRBD1 | 14 | TRBV18 | -
TGTGCCAGCTCAGCTTCCAGGGCTCCGTACGAGCAGTACTTC | CASSASRAPYEQYF | TRBJ2-7 | - | 14 | TRBV28 | once
TGTGCCAGCTCACACGACACTAATTCACCCCTCCACTTT | CASSHDTNSPLHF | TRBJ1-6 | - | 13 | TRBV18 | -
TGTGCCAGCAGCTTGGAACTAGCGGGAGGAGTCACAGATACGCAGTATTTT | CASSLELAGGVTDTQYF | TRBJ2-3 | TRBD2 | 17 | TRBV5-6 | -
TGCGCCAGCAGCTGGGACAGGGGGCAGGTCTACAATGAGCAGTTCTTC | CASSWDRGQVYNEQFF | TRBJ2-1 | TRBD1 | 16 | TRBV5-1 | -
TGTGCCAGCAGCTTAGCCGCCGTGGGGGCATTAGAGACCCAGTACTTC | CASSLAAVGALETQYF | TRBJ2-5 | - | 16 | TRBV11-2 | -
TGTGCCAGCTCTCCCGGGGTACAAGAGACCCAGTACTTC | CASSPGVQETQYF | TRBJ2-5 | - | 13 | TRBV18 | -
TGTGCCAGCAGGCCCGACAGGGGCGCCCAAGAGACCCAGTACTTC | CASRPDRGAQETQYF | TRBJ2-5 | TRBD1 | 15 | TRBV25-1 | -
TGTGCCAGCTCAATGAGGACAGGGCACAACACTGAAGCTTTCTTT | CASSMRTGHNTEAFF | TRBJ1-1 | TRBD1 | 15 | TRBV18 | -
TGTGCCAGCTCACCAAACCGGGACAGGGGATCCTACGAGCAGTACTTC | CASSPNRDRGSYEQYF | TRBJ2-7 | TRBD1 | 16 | TRBV18 | -
TGTGCCAGCAGGCCGGCAGGAAGCACAGATACGCAGTATTTT | CASRPAGSTDTQYF | TRBJ2-3 | - | 14 | TRBV11-2 | once
TGTGCCAGCAGCTTAGGGCCGGCTCAGCCCCAGCATTTT | CASSLGPAQPQHF | TRBJ1-5 | - | 13 | TRBV11-2 | -
TGCGCCAGCCGTAGATCTCTCGGGCAAGAGACCCAGTACTTC | CASRRSLGQETQYF | TRBJ2-5 | - | 14 | TRBV5-1 | -
TGTGCCAGCAGCTTTGGACACCTCACAGATACGCAGTATTTT | CASSFGHLTDTQYF | TRBJ2-3 | - | 14 | TRBV7-3 | -
TGTGCCAGCAATGAGAGGGTCTCCTACAATGAGCAGTTCTTC | CASNERVSYNEQFF | TRBJ2-1 | - | 14 | TRBV2 | -
TGTGCCAGCAGCTTCCCGGGAGTGGTGAGAGAGACCCAGTACTTC | CASSFPGVVRETQYF | TRBJ2-5 | - | 15 | TRBV7-2 | -
TGTGCCAGCAGCTTAGGACAAAGTCCAGATACGCAGTATTTT | CASSLGQSPDTQYF | TRBJ2-3 | - | 14 | TRBV7-8 | -
TGTGCCAGCAGCTTAGGTATTCTGGTTCGGGGACAGGGGTTCTACGAGCAGTACTTC | CASSLGILVRGQGFYEQYF | TRBJ2-7 | TRBD1 | 19 | TRBV7-8 | -
TGTGCCAGCAGTGAAGTAGGTCAGAGCTACGAGCAGTACTTC | CASSEVGQSYEQYF | TRBJ2-7 | - | 14 | TRBV2 | -
TGTGCCAGCAGCGAAACAGGGGGCTCTGGGGCCAACGTCCTGACTTTC | CASSETGGSGANVLTF | TRBJ2-6 | TRBD1 | 16 | TRBV7-3 | -
TGTGCCAGCAGCTTAGATGGGGGTCTGACAGATACGCAGTATTTT | CASSLDGGLTDTQYF | TRBJ2-3 | - | 15 | TRBV7-2 | -
TGTGCCAGCAGCTTAGGGCAACCCACCGGGGAGCTGTTTTTT | CASSLGQPTGELFF | TRBJ2-2 | - | 14 | TRBV7-9 | -
TGTGCCAGCAGTGACCAGGTCCGGGAAAAACTGTTTTTT | CASSDQVREKLFF | TRBJ1-4 | - | 13 | TRBV6-1 | -
TGCGCCAGCAGCTTTACAGACAATGAGCAGTTCTTC | CASSFTDNEQFF | TRBJ2-1 | - | 12 | TRBV5-1 | -
TGTGCCATCAGTGAGTCTGGAGCGCAAGAGACCCAGTACTTC | CAISESGAQETQYF | TRBJ2-5 | - | 14 | TRBV10-3 | -
TGTGCCAGCAGCGAACAGGGTGGGACCTATAATTCACCCCTCCACTTT | CASSEQGGTYNSPLHF | TRBJ1-6 | - | 16 | TRBV11-2 | -
TGCAGCGCTGGGGGGTTACAAGAGACCCAGTACTTC | CSAGGLQETQYF | TRBJ2-5 | - | 12 | TRBV29-1 | once
TGTGCCAGCAGCTTAGTCGTGAGCTCCTACGAGCAGTACTTC | CASSLVVSSYEQYF | TRBJ2-7 | - | 14 | TRBV7-9 | -
TGTGCCAGCAAGGCAGGAGCGAACTATGGCTACACCTTC | CASKAGANYGYTF | TRBJ1-2 | - | 13 | TRBV6-1 | once
TGCGCCAGCAGGACTTTAGCGGGAGCTGAGTACGAGCAGTACTTC | CASRTLAGAEYEQYF | TRBJ2-7 | TRBD2 | 15 | TRBV10-1 | once